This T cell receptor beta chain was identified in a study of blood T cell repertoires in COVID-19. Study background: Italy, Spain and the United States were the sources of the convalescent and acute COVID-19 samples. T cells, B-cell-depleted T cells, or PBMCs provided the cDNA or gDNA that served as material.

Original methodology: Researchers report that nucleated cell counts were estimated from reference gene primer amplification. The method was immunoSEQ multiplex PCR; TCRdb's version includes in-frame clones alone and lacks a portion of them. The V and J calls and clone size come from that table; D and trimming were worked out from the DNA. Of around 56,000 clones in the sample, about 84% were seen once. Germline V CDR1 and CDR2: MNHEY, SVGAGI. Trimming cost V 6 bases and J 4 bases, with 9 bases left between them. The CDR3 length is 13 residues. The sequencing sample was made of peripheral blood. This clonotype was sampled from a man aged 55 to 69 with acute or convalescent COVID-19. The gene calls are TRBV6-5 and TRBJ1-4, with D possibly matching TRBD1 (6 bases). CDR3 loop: CASRGRGNEKLFF. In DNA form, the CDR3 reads TGTGCCAGCAGGGGCAGGGGTAATGAAAAACTGTTTTTT.